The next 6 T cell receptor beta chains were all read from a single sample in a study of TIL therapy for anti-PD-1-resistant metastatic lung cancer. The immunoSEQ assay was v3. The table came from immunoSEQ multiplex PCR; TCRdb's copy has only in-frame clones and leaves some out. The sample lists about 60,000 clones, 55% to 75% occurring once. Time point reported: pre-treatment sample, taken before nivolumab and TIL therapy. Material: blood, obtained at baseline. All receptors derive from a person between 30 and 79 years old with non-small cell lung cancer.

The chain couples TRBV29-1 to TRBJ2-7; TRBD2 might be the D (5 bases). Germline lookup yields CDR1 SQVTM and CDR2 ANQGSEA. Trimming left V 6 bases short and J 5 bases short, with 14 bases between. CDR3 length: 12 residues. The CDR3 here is CSVKLARHEQYF. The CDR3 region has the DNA TGCAGCGTGAAGCTAGCCAGACACGAGCAGTACTTC.

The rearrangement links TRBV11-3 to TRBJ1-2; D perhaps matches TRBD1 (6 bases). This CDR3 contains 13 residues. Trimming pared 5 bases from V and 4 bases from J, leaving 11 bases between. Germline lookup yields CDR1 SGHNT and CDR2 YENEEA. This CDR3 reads CASSPAGAYGYTF. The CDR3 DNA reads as TGTGCCAGCAGCCCCGCGGGGGCCTATGGCTACACCTTC.

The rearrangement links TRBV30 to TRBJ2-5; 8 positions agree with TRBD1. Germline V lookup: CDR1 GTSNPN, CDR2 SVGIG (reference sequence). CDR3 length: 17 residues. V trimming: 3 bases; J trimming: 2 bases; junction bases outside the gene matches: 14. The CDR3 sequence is CAWRGTSLTGVQETQYF. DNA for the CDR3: TGTGCCTGGAGGGGAACCTCCCTGACAGGGGTACAAGAGACCCAGTACTTC.

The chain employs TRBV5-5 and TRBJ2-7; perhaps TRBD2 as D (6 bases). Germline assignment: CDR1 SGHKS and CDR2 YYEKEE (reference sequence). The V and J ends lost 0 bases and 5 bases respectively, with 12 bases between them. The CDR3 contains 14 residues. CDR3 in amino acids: CASSLGGRTNEQYF. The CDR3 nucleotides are TGTGCCAGCAGCTTGGGAGGGAGGACGAACGAGCAGTACTTC.

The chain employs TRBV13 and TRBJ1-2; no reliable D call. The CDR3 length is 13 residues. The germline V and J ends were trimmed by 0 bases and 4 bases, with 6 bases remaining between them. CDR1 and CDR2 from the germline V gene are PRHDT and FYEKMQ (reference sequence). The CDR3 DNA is TGTGCCAGCAGCTTAGGTGGAGTCTATGGCTACACCTTC. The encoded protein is CASSLGGVYGYTF.

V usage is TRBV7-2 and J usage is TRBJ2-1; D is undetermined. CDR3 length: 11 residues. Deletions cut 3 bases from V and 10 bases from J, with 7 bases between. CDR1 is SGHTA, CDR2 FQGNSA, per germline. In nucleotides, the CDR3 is TGTGCCAGCAGCTTTTACCAAGAGCAGTTCTTC. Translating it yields CASSFYQEQFF. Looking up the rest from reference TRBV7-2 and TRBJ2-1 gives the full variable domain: GAGVSQSPSNKVTEKGKDVELRCDPISGHTALYWYRQSLGQGLEFLIYFQGNSAPDKSGLPSDRFSAERTGGSVSTLTIQRTQQEDSAVYLCASSFYQEQFFGPGTRLTVL.